The next 10 T cell receptor beta chains were all read from a single sample in a study of blood T cell repertoires in COVID-19. Method: immunoSEQ multiplex PCR; TCRdb's copy keeps in-frame clones and lacks some. The sample includes hundreds of thousands of clones, around nine tenths of them seen just once. Input material: peripheral blood. Every receptor here comes from a woman in her twenties or thirties with acute or convalescent COVID-19.

Only one count was recorded for this clone. The V gene is TRBV28, the J gene TRBJ2-7, with D unclear. Germline assignment: CDR1 MDHEN and CDR2 SYDVKM. V was pared by 5 bases and J by 2 bases, with 4 bases between. There are 11 residues in the CDR3. The CDR3 coding sequence is TGTGCCAGCAGTCTTACCTACGAGCAGTACTTC. Translated: CASSLTYEQYF.

The V and J genes are TRBV2 and TRBJ1-6, with TRBD1 identical over 8 bases. J gave up 6 bases and V 7 bases, and 5 bases lay outside the gene matches. The CDR3 extends over 14 amino acids. CDR1 is SNHLY, CDR2 FYNNEI, per germline. The CDR3 region is CASTRQGTNSPLHF. The CDR3 DNA sequence: TGTGCCAGCACAAGACAGGGGACTAATTCACCCCTCCACTTT.

The genes are TRBV27 and TRBJ2-7; D remains unclear. Trimming removed 2 bases from V and 6 bases from J, with 14 bases in between. Germline-derived CDR1 and CDR2 are MNHEY and SMNVEV (reference sequence). The CDR3 sequence is 14 residues long. DNA of the CDR3: TGTGCCAGCAGTTTAATCGACTCCCCCCGCGAGCAGTACTTC. Protein: CASSLIDSPREQYF.

This clone was found a few times. This chain uses TRBV14 with TRBJ1-2, with TRBD1 matching over 8 bases. V shed 4 bases, J shed 7 bases, and the junction held 5 bases outside the gene matches. Per the germline V gene, CDR1 is SGHDN and CDR2 is FVKESK. There are 13 residues in the CDR3. The CDR3 is CASSRQGRGGYTF. CDR3 DNA sequence: TGTGCCAGCAGCCGACAGGGGAGGGGTGGCTACACCTTC. Full variable domain (outside the CDR3, taken from reference TRBV14 and TRBJ1-2): EAGVTQFPSHSVIEKGQTVTLRCDPISGHDNLYWYRRVMGKEIKFLLHFVKESKQDESGMPNNRFLAERTGGTYSTLKVQPAELEDSGVYFCASSRQGRGGYTFGSGTRLTVV.

The CDR3 is CASSYSPRPKDEQYF. CDR3 in DNA: TGTGCCAGCAGTTACTCCCCCAGGCCCAAAGACGAGCAGTACTTC. The chain recombines TRBV6-7 with TRBJ2-7; D gene uncertain. TRBV6-7 is an ORF; its function is uncertain. Between the trimmed V and J ends, which lost 0 bases and 5 bases, there was a span of 14 bases. The CDR3 has 15 residues.

The rearrangement joins TRBV5-1 to TRBJ2-5; tentative D call: TRBD1 (5 bases). Germline lookup yields CDR1 SGHRS and CDR2 YFSETQ. The CDR3 runs 17 residues. Trimming took off 0 bases at V and 2 bases at J, with 17 bases between the two ends. The CDR3 sequence is CASSLASRTLTQETQYF. DNA for the CDR3: TGCGCCAGCAGCTTGGCCTCACGGACATTGACACAAGAGACCCAGTACTTC.

J is TRBJ2-7 and V is TRBV5-6; D perhaps matches TRBD1 (6 bases). The V and J ends lost 2 bases and 4 bases respectively, with 10 bases between them. Germline CDR1 SGHDT, CDR2 YYEEEE. The CDR3 runs 13 residues. In DNA, the CDR3 is TGTGCCAGCAGCTTTGGGACAAAATACGAGCAGTACTTC. It codes for CASSFGTKYEQYF.

The chain uses TRBV9 and TRBJ2-5; TRBD2 agrees at 8 bases. Germline CDR1 reads SGDLS; CDR2 reads YYNGEE. With 3 bases clipped from V and 5 bases from J, the junction kept 9 bases outside the gene matches. The CDR3 has 15 amino acids. This CDR3 reads CASSGSGGGLETQYF. CDR3 nucleotides: TGTGCCAGCAGCGGCTCCGGGGGGGGTCTGGAGACCCAGTACTTC.

CDR3 in DNA: TGTGCCAGCAGTTCCGACAGGTTAACCTACGAGCAGTACTTC. This sequence encodes CASSSDRLTYEQYF. The V and J genes are TRBV28 and TRBJ2-7, with D possibly TRBD1 on 6 matching bases. Germline V gene lookup returns CDR1 MDHEN and CDR2 SYDVKM. The CDR3 has 14 residues. V was pared by 4 bases and J by 2 bases, with 12 bases between.

This rearrangement joins TRBV4-1 to TRBJ2-4, with D maybe TRBD1 (5 bases). Trimming took off 1 base at V and 0 bases at J, with 13 bases between the two ends. Germline-derived CDR1 and CDR2 are MGHRA and YSYEKL. This CDR3 has 17 amino acids. The CDR3 reads CASSQGKQGEAKNIQYF. The CDR3 DNA sequence: TGCGCCAGCAGCCAAGGGAAGCAGGGTGAAGCCAAAAACATTCAGTACTTC.